A single sample gave rise to the 9 T cell receptor beta chains below, sequenced in a study of control samples from healthy donors and cancer patients. Generated by immunoSEQ multiplex PCR, the TCRdb table keeps only in-frame clones and is missing some. The sample has about 110,000 clones; approximately 80% are singletons. The sample taken for sequencing was blood. Receptors were obtained from a young man in good health.

V usage is TRBV5-6 and J usage is TRBJ2-2; D possibly corresponds to TRBD1 (6 bases). V was clipped by 0 bases and J by 5 bases, with 11 bases between them. CDR3 length: 15 residues. Germline-derived CDR1 and CDR2 are SGHDT and YYEEEE. As DNA, the CDR3 is TGTGCCAGCAGCTTGGACAGGGAGAGAACCGGGGAGCTGTTTTTT. It yields the protein CASSLDRERTGELFF.

The V gene is TRBV19, the J gene TRBJ1-5, with unresolved D. The V end was cut by 7 bases, the J end by 6 bases, with 13 bases between. CDR1 and CDR2 from the germline V gene are LNHDA and SQIVND (reference sequence). The CDR3 is made up of 13 amino acids. CDR3 in DNA: TGTGCCAGTACCTCCAGGATGGCTCAGCCCCAGCATTTT. Residues: CASTSRMAQPQHF.

The V and J genes are TRBV25-1 and TRBJ1-6; 7 nucleotides line up with TRBD1. The CDR3 spans 16 residues. The junction had 15 bases not matched to a gene; V was cut back by 8 bases and J by 8 bases. Germline-derived CDR1 and CDR2 are MGHDK and SYGVNS. CDR3 bases: TGTGCCAGCGGCGACTTCACGGGACAGAAGCATTCACCCCTCCACTTT. This gives the protein CASGDFTGQKHSPLHF.

This clone was observed a few times. The V gene is TRBV10-3, the J gene TRBJ1-3, with D uncertain. The CDR3 is made up of 11 amino acids. CDR1 is ENHRY, CDR2 SYGVKD, per germline. Trimming pared 3 bases from V and 9 bases from J, leaving 6 bases between. The CDR3 DNA follows: TGTGCCATCAGTGAACTCGGCACCATATATTTT. It codes for CAISELGTIYF.

V usage is TRBV7-9 and J usage is TRBJ2-7; perhaps TRBD1 as D (5 bases). Per the germline V gene, CDR1 is SEHNR and CDR2 is FQNEAQ (reference sequence). The CDR3 is 13 residues long. Trimming removed 3 bases at V and 3 bases at J, with 9 bases between. The CDR3 loop reads CASSLETVYEQYF. The DNA of the CDR3 is TGTGCCAGCAGCTTGGAGACAGTCTACGAGCAGTACTTC.

The rearrangement joins TRBV19 to TRBJ2-1; TRBD2 aligns across 9 bases. With V trimmed by 8 bases and J by 3 bases, 8 bases remained unmatched. The CDR3 has 15 amino acids. The germline CDR1 and CDR2 sequences are LNHDA and SQIVND (reference sequence). The CDR3 here is CASDGGGALYNEQFF. CDR3 bases: TGTGCCAGTGATGGCGGGGGGGCCCTCTACAATGAGCAGTTCTTC.

This chain connects TRBV7-6 to TRBJ1-1; TRBD1 agrees at 11 bases. Germline loops: CDR1 SGHVS, CDR2 FNYEAQ. With V trimmed by 1 base and J by 5 bases, 9 bases remained unmatched. The CDR3 length is 17 residues. CDR3 bases: TGTGCCAGCAGCTTAGAAGGGACAGGGGGAGGTTCAACTGAAGCTTTCTTT. It is translated as CASSLEGTGGGSTEAFF.

The chain links TRBV27 to TRBJ2-7; a possible D gene is TRBD2 (5 bases). From germline, CDR1 is MNHEY and CDR2 SMNVEV (reference sequence). V lost 5 bases to trimming and J lost 3 bases, with 11 bases between them. CDR3 length equals 13 residues. CDR3: CASSPTGFYEQYF. The DNA of the CDR3 is TGTGCCAGCAGTCCGACGGGGTTCTACGAGCAGTACTTC.

The gene calls are TRBV6-5 and TRBJ1-2; 8 nucleotides match TRBD1. The CDR3 is 12 amino acids. Trimming removed 5 bases from V and 8 bases from J; junction bases left unmatched: 4. Germline CDR1 and CDR2: MNHEY and SVGAGI. The CDR3 DNA reads TGTGCCAGCAGTCAGGGGGCAGGAGGCTACACCTTC. Translated: CASSQGAGGYTF.